This entry lists 9 T cell receptor beta chains sequenced from one sample in a study of T cell changes during pregnancy in multiple sclerosis. Assay used: immunoSEQ multiplex PCR; TCRdb lists only in-frame clones, some missing. The data show some 73,000 clones, with around 92% seen just once and 2.5% to 3.5% held by the top ten. The source material was peripheral blood, sampled in the third trimester of pregnancy. The receptors were sampled from a female donor in good health, enrolled as a control in a pregnancy study.

The CDR3 region is CAGTGSTDTQYF. In nucleotides, the CDR3 is TGTGCCGGCACAGGAAGCACAGATACGCAGTATTTT. The chain joins TRBV30 to TRBJ2-3; a possible D gene is TRBD1 (5 bases). V was cut by 8 bases and J by 0 bases, with 9 bases left in between. Germline CDR1 reads GTSNPN; CDR2 reads SVGIG (reference sequence). The CDR3 runs 12 residues.

The gene calls are TRBV28 and TRBJ1-5; D is possibly TRBD1 (6 bases). The CDR3 runs to 16 residues. Per germline, CDR1 MDHEN and CDR2 SYDVKM. The V and J ends lost 4 bases and 2 bases respectively, with 15 bases between them. CDR3 in amino acids: CASSYPGSGGNQPQHF. CDR3 DNA: TGTGCCAGCAGTTATCCCGGGTCAGGGGGCAATCAGCCCCAGCATTTT.

This clone was recorded once. The genes are TRBV10-3 and TRBJ1-2, with 9 bases fitting TRBD1. Trimming removed 6 bases from V and 6 bases from J; junction bases left unmatched: 5. This CDR3 is built from 13 residues. CDR1 ENHRY and CDR2 SYGVKD come from the germline V gene. This CDR3 is CAIRLDRGHGYTF. DNA for the CDR3: TGTGCCATCAGGTTGGACAGGGGCCATGGCTACACCTTC.

The CDR3 region is CASSREGVTGELFF. DNA of the CDR3: TGTGCCAGCAGCCGGGAGGGTGTCACCGGGGAGCTGTTTTTT. V usage is TRBV7-3 and J usage is TRBJ2-2; 8 nucleotides align to TRBD2. The ends lost 5 bases at V and 4 bases at J; junction bases unmatched: 3. This CDR3 spans 14 amino acids. Germline V gene sequence: CDR1 SGHTA, CDR2 FQGTGA.

This clone showed up just a few times. The V gene is TRBV7-9, the J gene TRBJ1-1; TRBD1 agrees at 7 bases. The CDR3 is made up of 14 amino acids. The germline V gene encodes CDR1 SEHNR and CDR2 FQNEAQ (reference sequence). V shed 5 bases, J shed 1 base, and the junction held 4 bases outside the gene matches. The CDR3 sequence: CASSPRTGNTEAFF. CDR3 in DNA: TGTGCCAGCAGCCCCCGGACAGGGAACACTGAAGCTTTCTTT.

The chain employs TRBV28 and TRBJ1-2, with TRBD1 matching over 9 bases. With 4 bases clipped from V and 8 bases from J, the junction kept 8 bases outside the gene matches. CDR3 length: 14 residues. Per germline, CDR1 MDHEN and CDR2 SYDVKM. CDR3 nucleotide sequence: TGTGCCAGCAGTTCCGGGACAGGGCCTTGGGGCTACACCTTC. Translation: CASSSGTGPWGYTF.

This clone has only a few counts. The J gene is TRBJ1-3, the V gene TRBV7-8; 9 nucleotides line up with TRBD1. Germline CDR1 SGHVS, CDR2 FQNEAQ. The CDR3 has 16 residues. V trimming: 5 bases; J trimming: 4 bases; junction bases outside the gene matches: 9. CDR3 bases: TGTGCCAGCAGCGTATATACAGGGGGCTACGGAAACACCATATATTTT. It codes for CASSVYTGGYGNTIYF.

This clone was observed once. The rearrangement links TRBV5-1 to TRBJ2-7, with TRBD2 matching 11 bases. V dropped 4 bases and J dropped 2; count of bases not matched to a gene: 5. This CDR3 is 15 amino acids long. Germline lookup yields CDR1 SGHRS and CDR2 YFSETQ. This chain's CDR3 is CASSTTSGKPYEQYF. In DNA, the CDR3 is TGCGCCAGCAGCACGACTAGCGGGAAGCCCTACGAGCAGTACTTC.

The chain is built from TRBV19 and TRBJ1-3; D unresolved. The length of the CDR3 is 12 residues. The germline gives CDR1 LNHDA, CDR2 SQIVND (reference sequence). With 7 bases removed from V and 0 bases from J, the gap between germline ends came to 4 bases. The CDR3 nucleotides are TGTGCCAGTACTTCCTCTGGAAACACCATATATTTT. Translation gives CASTSSGNTIYF.